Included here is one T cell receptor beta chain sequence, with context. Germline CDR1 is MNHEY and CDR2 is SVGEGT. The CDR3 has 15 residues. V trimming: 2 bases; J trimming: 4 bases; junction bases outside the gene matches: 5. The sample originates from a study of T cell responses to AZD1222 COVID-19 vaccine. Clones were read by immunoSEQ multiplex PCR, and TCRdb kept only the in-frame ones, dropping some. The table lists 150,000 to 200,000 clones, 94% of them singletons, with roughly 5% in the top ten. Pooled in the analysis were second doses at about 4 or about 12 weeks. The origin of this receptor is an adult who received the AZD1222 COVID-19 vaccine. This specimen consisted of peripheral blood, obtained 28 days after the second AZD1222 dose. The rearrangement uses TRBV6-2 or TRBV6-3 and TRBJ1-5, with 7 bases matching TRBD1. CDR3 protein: CASSYTGTVNQPQHF. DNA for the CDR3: TGTGCCAGCAGTTACACCGGGACAGTGAATCAGCCCCAGCATTTT.